The T cell receptor (beta chain) under discussion was sequenced for a study of OX40 agonist ivuxolimab in advanced cancers. Measured with immunoSEQ multiplex PCR; TCRdb has only the in-frame clones, and not every one. The sample includes 130,000 or so clones, 93% of them seen just once. Sequencing was performed on CD4+ or CD8+ T cells sorted from blood, taken in a trial of the OX40 agonist ivuxolimab. This clonotype was obtained from an adult with an advanced solid tumor such as melanoma, head and neck, liver or kidney cancer.

For the CDR3, the DNA is TGTGCCAGCAGTTCCCACTTGAACTATGGCTACACCTTC. It encodes CASSSHLNYGYTF. The chain carries TRBV6-6 and TRBJ1-2; the D is unclear. Germline V lookup: CDR1 MNHNY, CDR2 SVGAGI (reference sequence). This CDR3 spans 13 amino acids. Trimming took 4 bases from V and 2 from J, leaving 8 bases between them.